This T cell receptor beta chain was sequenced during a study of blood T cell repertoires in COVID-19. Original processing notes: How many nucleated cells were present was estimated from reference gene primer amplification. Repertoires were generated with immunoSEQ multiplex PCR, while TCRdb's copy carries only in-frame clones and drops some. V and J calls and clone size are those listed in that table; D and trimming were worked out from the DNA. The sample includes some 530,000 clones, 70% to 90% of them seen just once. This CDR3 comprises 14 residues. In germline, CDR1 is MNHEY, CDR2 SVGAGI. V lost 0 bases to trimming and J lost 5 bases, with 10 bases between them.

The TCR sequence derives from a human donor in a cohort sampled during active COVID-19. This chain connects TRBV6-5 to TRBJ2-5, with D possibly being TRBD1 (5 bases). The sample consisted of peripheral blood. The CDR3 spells CASSYSSGRETQYF. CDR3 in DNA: TGTGCCAGCAGTTACTCGTCAGGGCGGGAGACCCAGTACTTC.